Presented here are 18 T cell receptor beta chains from one specimen sequenced in a study of Graves' ophthalmopathy and Graves' hyperthyroidism listed by TCRdb under 2018. Sequenced on an Illumina HiSeq 2000. For repertoire sequencing, the TCR beta CDR3 regions were amplified from RNA transcripts. A first-round RT-PCR used HTBI primers with the Qiagen OneStep RT-PCR kit, followed by a second-round multiplex PCR, size selection and purification. TCRdb cleaned the public reads at Q25 with fastp, built clones with MiXCR and kept in-frame beta chains. Rows merge per CDR3 protein into single entries with the most common DNA and genes. The sample includes a few hundred thousand distinct CDR3 sequences, with under 45% observed a single time. The ten most abundant clones make up about 4.2% of the sample. The sample consisted of peripheral blood or thyroid tissue (not recorded which). The receptors come from an adult man with Graves' hyperthyroidism.

V usage is TRBV20-1 and J usage is TRBJ2-6, with a possible D match to TRBD2 (6 bases). V was cut by 5 bases and J by 1 base, with 15 bases left in between. CDR1 DFQATT and CDR2 SNEGSKA come from the germline V gene (reference sequence). The CDR3 totals 16 residues. The CDR3 coding sequence is TGCAGTGCTCGGACTAAGGTTGGATCTGGGGCCAACGTCCTGACTTTC. Its translation: CSARTKVGSGANVLTF.

This clonotype has a count of ten or more. The gene calls are TRBV5-1 and TRBJ1-2; D may be TRBD1 (5 bases). The germline V and J ends were trimmed by 4 bases and 2 bases, with 15 bases remaining between them. The CDR3 is made up of 15 amino acids. Germline CDR1 is SGHRS and CDR2 is YFSETQ. The CDR3 sequence is CASSGGAGLNYGYTF. The DNA for the CDR3 is TGCGCCAGCAGCGGAGGCGCAGGGTTGAACTATGGCTACACCTTC.

The chain recombines TRBV29-1 with TRBJ2-5; possibly TRBD1 for D (6 bases). TRBJ2-1 explains the end of the DNA better; the J call may be wrong. The CDR3 spans 13 residues. The germline gives CDR1 SQVTM, CDR2 ANQGSEA. The CDR3 loop reads CSVPGHGSHEQFF. Here the CDR3 DNA reads TGCAGCGTACCGGGACATGGGTCCCATGAGCAGTTCTTC.

The chain recombines TRBV12-3 or TRBV12-4 with TRBJ1-5; D might be TRBD1 (6 bases). Trimming stripped 3 bases from V and 11 bases from J, with 14 bases between. The CDR3 extends over 13 amino acids. The CDR3 reads CASSFRVGGTQHF. The DNA of the CDR3 is TGTGCCAGCAGTTTTCGGGTCGGGGGCACCCAGCATTTT.

This rearrangement joins TRBV20-1 to TRBJ2-7; 11 nucleotides line up with TRBD2. V shed 1 base, J shed 7 bases, and the junction held 12 bases outside the gene matches. This CDR3 region has 16 residues. Germline-derived CDR1 and CDR2 are DFQATT and SNEGSKA (reference sequence). This CDR3 reads CSARVLAGVNNNEQYF. The CDR3 coding sequence is TGCAGTGCTAGAGTACTAGCGGGAGTCAACAACAATGAGCAGTACTTC.

In regard to this clonotype: A much larger clone lies a single base off, so this may be a read error. The rearrangement uses TRBV12-3 or TRBV12-4 and TRBJ2-5, with 10 bases aligning to TRBD2. This CDR3 contains 14 residues. The trim removed 2 bases at V and 9 bases at J, leaving 6 bases unmatched. DNA of the CDR3: TGTGCCAGCAGTTTACTAGCGGGGGTTGAGGCCCAGTACTTC. It specifies CASSLLAGVEAQYF.

The chain links TRBV24-1 to TRBJ2-7, with 12 nucleotides matching TRBD2. The assigned J gene may be wrong: the sequence end matches TRBJ2-1 better. This CDR3 is built from 15 residues. Germline CDR1 and CDR2: KGHDR and SFDVKD. The CDR3 sequence is CATSDASGGADEQFF. The CDR3, as DNA: TGTGCCACCAGTGACGCTAGCGGGGGGGCAGACGAGCAGTTCTTC.

This clonotype was detected ten times or more. The chain combines TRBV7-9 with TRBJ1-3; no reliable D call. Germline V gene sequence: CDR1 SEHNR, CDR2 FQNEAQ (reference sequence). V was cut by 0 bases and J by 3 bases, with 15 bases left in between. CDR3 size: 17 residues. The CDR3 spells CASSLASPRRVGNTIYF. In DNA form, the CDR3 reads TGTGCCAGCAGCTTAGCGTCGCCCCGGAGAGTTGGAAACACCATATATTTT.

This clonotype was found many times. The chain has TRBV6-5 and TRBJ1-6; tentative D call: TRBD1 (5 bases). Trimming removed 7 bases at V and 7 bases at J, with 11 bases between. Germline V lookup: CDR1 MNHEY, CDR2 SVGAGI. This CDR3 has 13 amino acids. In nucleotides, the CDR3 is TGTGCCAGCAAGACAGTGCTGAATTCACCCCTCCACTTT. It is translated as CASKTVLNSPLHF.

This clonotype was picked up many times. This chain links TRBV29-1 with TRBJ1-1; D is possibly TRBD1 (6 bases). The V gene's germline CDR1 is SQVTM and CDR2 ANQGSEA. This CDR3 has 13 residues. V was trimmed by 7 bases and J by 4 bases, leaving 16 bases between them. Here the CDR3 reads CSGRQVLGTEAFF. The CDR3 DNA reads TGCAGCGGTCGACAGGTATTGGGCACTGAAGCTTTCTTT.

The chain joins TRBV9 to TRBJ1-2; D is unclear. Per the germline V gene, CDR1 is SGDLS and CDR2 is YYNGEE. Trimming stripped 4 bases from V and 6 bases from J, with 16 bases between. The CDR3 runs to 14 residues. The CDR3 loop reads CASSQDTGLHGYTF. DNA for the CDR3: TGTGCCAGCAGCCAAGATACCGGGTTGCATGGCTACACCTTC.

The chain has TRBV7-2 and TRBJ2-7; TRBD2 agrees at 9 bases. This CDR3 spans 17 amino acids. Germline lookup yields CDR1 SGHTA and CDR2 FQGNSA. The junction had 10 bases not matched to a gene; V was cut back by 2 bases and J by 2 bases. The CDR3 nucleotides read TGTGCCAGCAGCTTAAAGGTAGGGCGGGAGGGCCCCTACGAGCAGTACTTC. This sequence encodes CASSLKVGREGPYEQYF. The variable domain in full, with the rest retrieved from reference TRBV7-2 and TRBJ2-7, is GAGVSQSPSNKVTEKGKDVELRCDPISGHTALYWYRQSLGQGLEFLIYFQGNSAPDKSGLPSDRFSAERTGGSVSTLTIQRTQQEDSAVYLCASSLKVGREGPYEQYFGPGTRLTVT.

This clonotype was counted between two and nine times. The chain uses TRBV5-1 and TRBJ2-2, with 7 bases matching TRBD1. Germline-derived CDR1 and CDR2 are SGHRS and YFSETQ. The CDR3 is 15 amino acids. Trimming cost V 4 bases and J 6 bases; bases outside gene matches: 9. DNA of the CDR3: TGCGCCAGCAGCGAGACAGGGTATGGGTCCGGGGAGCTGTTTTTT. Its protein product is CASSETGYGSGELFF.

Comments on this clonotype: A much larger clone differs by one base, so this may be a read error. The chain carries TRBV19 and TRBJ2-7; D not resolved. CDR1 and CDR2 (germline): LNHDA, SQIVND (reference sequence). The CDR3 totals 14 residues. Here the CDR3 reads CASSKFVFTYGQYF. The CDR3, as DNA: TGTGCCAGTAGTAAGTTTGTATTTACCTACGGGCAGTACTTC.

This chain joins TRBV29-1 and TRBJ1-5, with 10 bases matching TRBD1. Germline values: CDR1 SQVTM, CDR2 ANQGSEA. Unmatched junction bases numbered 7, after V lost 4 bases and J lost 7 bases. The CDR3 runs to 14 residues. The CDR3: CSVADRGSGQPQHF. The CDR3 nucleotides read TGCAGCGTTGCGGACAGGGGGTCGGGCCAGCCCCAGCATTTT.

CDR3 loop: CSVQTGFGNTIYF. CDR3 sequence (DNA): TGCAGCGTCCAAACAGGGTTTGGAAACACCATATATTTT. V is TRBV29-1 and J is TRBJ1-3; D is possibly TRBD1 (6 bases). In germline, CDR1 is SQVTM, CDR2 ANQGSEA. V was trimmed by 6 bases and J by 3 bases, leaving 12 bases between them. The CDR3 is 13 amino acids.

This clonotype was recorded only once. V and J are TRBV6-4 and TRBJ1-2; TRBD1 matches 8 bases. The CDR3 length is 15 residues. CDR1 is MRHNA and CDR2 is SNTAGT in the germline V gene. V was clipped by 5 bases and J by 3 bases; unmatched bases: 8. The CDR3 loop is CASSTKPQGDYGYTF. CDR3 sequence (DNA): TGTGCCAGCAGTACCAAACCACAGGGGGACTATGGCTACACCTTC.

This clonotype has at least ten counts. V is TRBV29-1 and J is TRBJ2-7; the D is unclear. The CDR3 spans 12 residues. V lost 4 bases to trimming and J lost 3 bases, with 10 bases between them. Germline values: CDR1 SQVTM, CDR2 ANQGSEA. CDR3 loop: CSVVQTGYEQYF. As DNA, the CDR3 is TGCAGCGTTGTTCAGACTGGCTACGAGCAGTACTTC.